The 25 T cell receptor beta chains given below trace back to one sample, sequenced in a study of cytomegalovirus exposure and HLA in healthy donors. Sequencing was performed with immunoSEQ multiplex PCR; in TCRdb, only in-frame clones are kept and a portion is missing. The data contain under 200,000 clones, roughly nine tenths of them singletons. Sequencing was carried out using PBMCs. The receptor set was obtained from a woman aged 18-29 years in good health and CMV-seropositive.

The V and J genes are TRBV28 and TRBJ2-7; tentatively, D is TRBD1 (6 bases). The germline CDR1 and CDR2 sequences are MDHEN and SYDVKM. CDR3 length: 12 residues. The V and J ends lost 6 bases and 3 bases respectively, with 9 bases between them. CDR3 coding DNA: TGTGCCAGCAGCACGGACAGCTACGAGCAGTACTTC. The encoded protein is CASSTDSYEQYF.

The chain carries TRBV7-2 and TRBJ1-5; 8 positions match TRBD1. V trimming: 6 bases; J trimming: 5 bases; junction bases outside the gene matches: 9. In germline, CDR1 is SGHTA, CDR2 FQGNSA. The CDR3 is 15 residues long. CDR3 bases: TGTGCCAGCAGTCTCGGACAGGGCCTAGATCAGCCCCAGCATTTT. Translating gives CASSLGQGLDQPQHF.

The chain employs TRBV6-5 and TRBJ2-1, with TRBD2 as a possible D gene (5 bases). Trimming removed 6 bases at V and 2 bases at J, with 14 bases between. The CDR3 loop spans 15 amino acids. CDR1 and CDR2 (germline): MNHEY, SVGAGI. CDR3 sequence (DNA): TGTGCCAGCAGAGAGGGCACTGGGGCCTACAATGAGCAGTTCTTC. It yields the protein CASREGTGAYNEQFF.

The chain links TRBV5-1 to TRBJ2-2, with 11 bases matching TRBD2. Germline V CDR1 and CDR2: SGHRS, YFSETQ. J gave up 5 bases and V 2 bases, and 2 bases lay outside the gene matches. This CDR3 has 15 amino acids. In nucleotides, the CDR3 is TGCGCCAGCAGCTTCATAGCGGGAGGGACCGGGGAGCTGTTTTTT. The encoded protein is CASSFIAGGTGELFF.

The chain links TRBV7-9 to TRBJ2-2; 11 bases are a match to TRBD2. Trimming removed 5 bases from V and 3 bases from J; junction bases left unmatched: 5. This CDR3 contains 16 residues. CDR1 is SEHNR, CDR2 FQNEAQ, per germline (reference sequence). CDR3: CASSPTSGRYTGELFF. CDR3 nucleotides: TGTGCCAGCAGCCCAACTAGCGGGAGATACACCGGGGAGCTGTTTTTT.

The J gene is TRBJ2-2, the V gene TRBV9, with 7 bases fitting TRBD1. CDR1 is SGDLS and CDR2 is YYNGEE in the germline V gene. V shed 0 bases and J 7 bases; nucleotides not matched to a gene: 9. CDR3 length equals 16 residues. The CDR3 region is CASSVAGTASRGELFF. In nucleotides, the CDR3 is TGTGCCAGCAGCGTAGCTGGGACAGCTTCCCGCGGGGAGCTGTTTTTT.

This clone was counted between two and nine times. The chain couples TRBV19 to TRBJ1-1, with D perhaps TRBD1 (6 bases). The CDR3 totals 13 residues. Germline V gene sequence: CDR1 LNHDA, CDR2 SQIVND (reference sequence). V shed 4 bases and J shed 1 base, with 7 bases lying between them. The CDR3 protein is CASSTRGNTEAFF. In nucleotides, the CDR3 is TGTGCCAGTAGTACCAGGGGGAACACTGAAGCTTTCTTT. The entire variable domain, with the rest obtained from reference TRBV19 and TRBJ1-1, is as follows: DGGITQSPKYLFRKEGQNVTLSCEQNLNHDAMYWYRQDPGQGLRLIYYSQIVNDFQKGDIAEGYSVSREKKESFPLTVTSAQKNPTAFYLCASSTRGNTEAFFGQGTRLTVV.

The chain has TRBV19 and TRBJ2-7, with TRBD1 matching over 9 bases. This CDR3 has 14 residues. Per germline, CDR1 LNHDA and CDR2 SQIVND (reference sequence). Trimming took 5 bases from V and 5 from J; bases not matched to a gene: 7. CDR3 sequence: CASSSGQGRDEQYF. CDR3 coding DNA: TGTGCCAGTAGTTCTGGACAGGGGAGGGACGAGCAGTACTTC.

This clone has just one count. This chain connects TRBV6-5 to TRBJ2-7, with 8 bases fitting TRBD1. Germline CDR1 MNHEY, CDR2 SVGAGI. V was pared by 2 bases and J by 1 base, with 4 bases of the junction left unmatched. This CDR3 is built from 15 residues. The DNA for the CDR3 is TGTGCCAGCAGTTACGCGACAGGGGCTTCCTACGAGCAGTACTTC. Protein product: CASSYATGASYEQYF.

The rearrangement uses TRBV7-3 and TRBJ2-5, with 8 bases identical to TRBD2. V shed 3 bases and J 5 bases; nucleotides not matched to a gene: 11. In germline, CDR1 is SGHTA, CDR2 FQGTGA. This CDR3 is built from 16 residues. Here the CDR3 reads CASSLRTGGPLETQYF. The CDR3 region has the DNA TGTGCCAGCAGCTTGCGTACGGGAGGGCCGTTGGAGACCCAGTACTTC.

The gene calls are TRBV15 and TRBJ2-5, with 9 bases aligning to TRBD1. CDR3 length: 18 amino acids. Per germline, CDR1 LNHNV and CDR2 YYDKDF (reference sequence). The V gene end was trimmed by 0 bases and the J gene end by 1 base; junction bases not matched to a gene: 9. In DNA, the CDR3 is TGTGCCACCAGCAGAGAATCATGGGAGACAGGGGGCCAAGAGACCCAGTACTTC. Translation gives CATSRESWETGGQETQYF.

In DNA, the CDR3 is TGTGCCAGCAGCGCGCCGGGACTAGCTGTCTACGAGCAGTACTTC. It codes for CASSAPGLAVYEQYF. The V call is TRBV6-1, the J call TRBJ2-7; 9 bases map to TRBD2. Germline lookup yields CDR1 MNHNS and CDR2 SASEGT. The CDR3 covers 15 residues. Trimming took 6 bases from V and 3 from J; bases not matched to a gene: 9.

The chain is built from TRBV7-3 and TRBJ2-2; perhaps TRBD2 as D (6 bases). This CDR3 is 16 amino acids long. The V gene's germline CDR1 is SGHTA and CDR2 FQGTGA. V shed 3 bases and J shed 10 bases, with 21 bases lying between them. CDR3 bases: TGTGCCAGCAGCTTCCCTGGGTTAGCGGCCAGGGAGGAGCTGTTTTTT. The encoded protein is CASSFPGLAAREELFF.

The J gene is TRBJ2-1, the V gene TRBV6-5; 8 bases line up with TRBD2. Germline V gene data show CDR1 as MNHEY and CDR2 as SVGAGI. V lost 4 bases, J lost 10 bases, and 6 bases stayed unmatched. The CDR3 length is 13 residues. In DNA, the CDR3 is TGTGCCAGCAGTTCTGGACTAGCTCGGGAGCAGTTCTTC. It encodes CASSSGLAREQFF.

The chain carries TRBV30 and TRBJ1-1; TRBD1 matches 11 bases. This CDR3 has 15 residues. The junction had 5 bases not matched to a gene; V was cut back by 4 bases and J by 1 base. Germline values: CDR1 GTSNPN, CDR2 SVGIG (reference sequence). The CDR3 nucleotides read TGTGCCTGGAAAGGGACAGGGGGGTGGAACACTGAAGCTTTCTTT. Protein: CAWKGTGGWNTEAFF.

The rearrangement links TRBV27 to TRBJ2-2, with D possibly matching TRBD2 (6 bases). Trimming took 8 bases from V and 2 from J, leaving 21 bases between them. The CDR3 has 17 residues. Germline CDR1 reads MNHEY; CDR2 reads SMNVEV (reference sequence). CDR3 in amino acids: CASVGSPGDSNTGELFF. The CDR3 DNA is TGTGCCAGCGTCGGTTCACCCGGGGACTCTAACACCGGGGAGCTGTTTTTT.

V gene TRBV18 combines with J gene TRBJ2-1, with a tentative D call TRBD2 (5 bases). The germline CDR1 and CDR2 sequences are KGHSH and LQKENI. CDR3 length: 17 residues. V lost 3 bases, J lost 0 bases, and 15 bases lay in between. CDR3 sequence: CASSPNTGAGSYNEQFF. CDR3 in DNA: TGTGCCAGCTCACCCAACACGGGCGCGGGCTCCTACAATGAGCAGTTCTTC.

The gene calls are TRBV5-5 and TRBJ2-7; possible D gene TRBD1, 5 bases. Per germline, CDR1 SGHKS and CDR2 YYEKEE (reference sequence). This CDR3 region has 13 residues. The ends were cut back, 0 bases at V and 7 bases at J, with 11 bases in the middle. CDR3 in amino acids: CASSLAAGWEQYF. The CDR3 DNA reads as TGTGCCAGCAGCTTGGCGGCAGGGTGGGAGCAGTACTTC.

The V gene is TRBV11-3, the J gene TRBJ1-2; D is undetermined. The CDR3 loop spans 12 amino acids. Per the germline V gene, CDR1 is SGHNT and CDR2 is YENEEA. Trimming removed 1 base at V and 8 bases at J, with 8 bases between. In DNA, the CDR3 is TGTGCCAGCAGCTTAGGAGTGGGCGGCTACACCTTC. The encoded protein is CASSLGVGGYTF. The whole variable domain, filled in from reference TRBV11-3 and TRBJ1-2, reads EAGVVQSPRYKIIEKKQPVAFWCNPISGHNTLYWYLQNLGQGPELLIRYENEEAVDDSQLPKDRFSAERLKGVDSTLKIQPAELGDSAVYLCASSLGVGGYTFGSGTRLTVV.

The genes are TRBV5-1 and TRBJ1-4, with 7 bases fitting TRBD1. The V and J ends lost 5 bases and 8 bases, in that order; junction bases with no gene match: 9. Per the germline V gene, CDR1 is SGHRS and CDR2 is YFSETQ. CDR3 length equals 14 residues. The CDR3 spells CASRSPDRSEKLFF. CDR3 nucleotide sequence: TGCGCCAGCAGATCGCCGGACAGGAGCGAAAAACTGTTTTTT.

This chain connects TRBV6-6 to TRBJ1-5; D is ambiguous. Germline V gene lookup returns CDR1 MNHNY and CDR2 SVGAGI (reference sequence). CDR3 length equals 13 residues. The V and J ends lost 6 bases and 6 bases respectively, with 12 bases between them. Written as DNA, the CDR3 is TGTGCCAGCAGCGCGGCGGAAGGTCAGCCCCAGCATTTT. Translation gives CASSAAEGQPQHF.

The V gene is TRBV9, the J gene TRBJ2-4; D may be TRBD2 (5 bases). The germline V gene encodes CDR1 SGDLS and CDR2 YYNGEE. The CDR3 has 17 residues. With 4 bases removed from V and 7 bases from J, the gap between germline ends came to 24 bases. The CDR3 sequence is CASSPRPDFFYKNIQYF. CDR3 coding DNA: TGTGCCAGCAGCCCTCGTCCGGACTTTTTTTACAAGAACATTCAGTACTTC.

The CDR3: CASSESYHGGTGEQETQYF. In nucleotides, the CDR3 is TGCGCCAGCAGTGAGTCGTACCACGGGGGGACAGGCGAACAAGAGACCCAGTACTTC. The chain has TRBV10-2 and TRBJ2-5, with D perhaps TRBD1 (8 bases). This CDR3 region has 19 residues. V gave up 0 bases and J gave up 2 bases, with 22 bases separating them. Germline assignment: CDR1 WSHSY and CDR2 SAAADI.

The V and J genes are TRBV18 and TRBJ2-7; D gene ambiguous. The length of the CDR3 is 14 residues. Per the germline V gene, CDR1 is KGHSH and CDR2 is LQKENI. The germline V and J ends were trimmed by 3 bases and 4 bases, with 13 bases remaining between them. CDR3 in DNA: TGTGCCAGCTCACCGACATCGGAACTGTACGAGCAGTACTTC. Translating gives CASSPTSELYEQYF.

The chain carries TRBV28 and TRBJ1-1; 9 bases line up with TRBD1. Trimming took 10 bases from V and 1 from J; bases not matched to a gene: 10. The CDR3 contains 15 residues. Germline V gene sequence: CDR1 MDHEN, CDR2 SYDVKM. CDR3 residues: CATRDRDFGNTEAFF. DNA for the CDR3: TGTGCCACCCGGGACAGGGATTTCGGGAACACTGAAGCTTTCTTT.